This TCR beta chain was profiled in a study of cytomegalovirus exposure and HLA in healthy donors. In regard to this clone: Its antigen is currently unknown.

CDR1 is SGHVS, CDR2 FNYEAQ, per germline. The CDR3 contains 14 residues. V shed 3 bases and J 3 bases; nucleotides not matched to a gene: 2. This PCR relied on a set of 60 Vbeta primers and 13 Jbeta primers. This table comes from immunoSEQ multiplex PCR, and its TCRdb copy is limited to in-frame clones, with some not included. The sample yields some 130,000 clones, around four fifths seen once. Notes on the study in general: Testing in vitro showed a few CMV-associated chains specific for CMV antigens.

Sequenced: PBMCs. The TCR comes from a man between 25 and 39 years old in good health. The V and J genes are TRBV7-6 and TRBJ2-5; 9 nucleotides align to TRBD1. This chain's CDR3 is CASSLGTGKETQYF. DNA of the CDR3: TGTGCCAGCAGCTTGGGGACAGGGAAAGAGACCCAGTACTTC.